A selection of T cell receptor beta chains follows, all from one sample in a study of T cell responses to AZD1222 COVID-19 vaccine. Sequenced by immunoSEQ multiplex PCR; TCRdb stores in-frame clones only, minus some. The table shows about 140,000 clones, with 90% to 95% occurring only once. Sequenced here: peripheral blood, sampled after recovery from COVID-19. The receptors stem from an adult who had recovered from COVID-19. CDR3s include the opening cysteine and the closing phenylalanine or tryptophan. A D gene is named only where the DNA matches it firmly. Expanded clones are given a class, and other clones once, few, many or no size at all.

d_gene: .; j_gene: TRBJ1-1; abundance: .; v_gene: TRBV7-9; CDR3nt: TGTGCCAGCAGCCCAACGTACAGGGACTCTTCGAACACTGAAGCTTTCTTT; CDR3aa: CASSPTYRDSSNTEAFF
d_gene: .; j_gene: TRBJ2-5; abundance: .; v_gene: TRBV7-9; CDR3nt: TGTGCCAGCAGCTTAGATGGACCTGGCCCACCTCGACAAGAGACCCAGTACTTC; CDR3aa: CASSLDGPGPPRQETQYF
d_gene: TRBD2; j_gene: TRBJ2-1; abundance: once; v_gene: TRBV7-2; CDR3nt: TGTGCCAGCAGCACTACTAGCGGGACTCACAATGAGCAGTTCTTC; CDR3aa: CASSTTSGTHNEQFF
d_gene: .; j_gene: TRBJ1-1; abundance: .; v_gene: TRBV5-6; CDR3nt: TGTGCCAGCAGCTTGTTGGGCAGGGAGGACACTGAAGCTTTCTTT; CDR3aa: CASSLLGREDTEAFF
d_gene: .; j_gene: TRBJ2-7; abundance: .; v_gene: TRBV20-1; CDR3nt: TGCAGTGCTAGTGGCGGTAGCTCCTACGAGCAGTACTTC; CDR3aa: CSASGGSSYEQYF
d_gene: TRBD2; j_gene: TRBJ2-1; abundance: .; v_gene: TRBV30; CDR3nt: TGTGCCTGGGGAGGGAGTAGCGGGAGCTCCTACAATGAGCAGTTCTTC; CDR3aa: CAWGGSSGSSYNEQFF
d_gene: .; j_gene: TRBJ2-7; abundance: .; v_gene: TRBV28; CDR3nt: TGTGCCAGCAGTTTGGGGCGCTACGAGCAGTACTTC; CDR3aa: CASSLGRYEQYF
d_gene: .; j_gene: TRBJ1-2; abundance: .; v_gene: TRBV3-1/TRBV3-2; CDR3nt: TGTGCCAGCAGCCACAATTCGGGGTATGGCTACACCTTC; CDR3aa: CASSHNSGYGYTF
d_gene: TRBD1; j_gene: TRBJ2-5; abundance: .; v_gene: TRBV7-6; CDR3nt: TGTGCCAGCAGCTTATTAGGGACAGGGGGAGAGACCCAGTACTTC; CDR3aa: CASSLLGTGGETQYF
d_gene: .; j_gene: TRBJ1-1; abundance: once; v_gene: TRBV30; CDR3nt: TGTGCCTGGAGGACGGGAAAAGGGAACACTGAAGCTTTCTTT; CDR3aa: CAWRTGKGNTEAFF
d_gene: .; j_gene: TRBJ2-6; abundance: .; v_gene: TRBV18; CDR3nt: TGTGCCAGCTCGCCCTCCCCTGGGGCCAACGTCCTGACTTTC; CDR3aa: CASSPSPGANVLTF
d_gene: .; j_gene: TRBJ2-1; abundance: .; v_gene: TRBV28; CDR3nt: TGTGCCAGCAGTTTTCTGAGGGACCAGTCCTACAATGAGCAGTTCTTC; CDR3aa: CASSFLRDQSYNEQFF
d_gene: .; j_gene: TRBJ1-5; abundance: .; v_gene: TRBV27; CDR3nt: TGTGCCAGCAGTTCAGGGATGGGCAATCAGCCCCAGCATTTT; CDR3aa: CASSSGMGNQPQHF
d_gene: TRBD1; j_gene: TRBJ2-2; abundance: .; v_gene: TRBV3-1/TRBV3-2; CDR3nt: TGTGCCAGCAGTCTGACAGGGGGCAAGGGCGGGGAGCTGTTTTTT; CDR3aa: CASSLTGGKGGELFF
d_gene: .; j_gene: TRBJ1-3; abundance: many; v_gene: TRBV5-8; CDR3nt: TGTGCCAGCAGCTTCTCGGCTAGCTCTGGAAACACCATATATTTT; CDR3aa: CASSFSASSGNTIYF
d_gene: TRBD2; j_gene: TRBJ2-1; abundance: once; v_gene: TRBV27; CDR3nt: TGTGCCAGCAGTCCCGAGCGGGAGGAAGGCTACAATGAGCAGTTCTTC; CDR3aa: CASSPEREEGYNEQFF
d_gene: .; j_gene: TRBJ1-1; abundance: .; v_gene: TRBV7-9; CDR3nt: TGTGCCAGCAGCTTATCGTTAAACACTGAAGCTTTCTTT; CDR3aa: CASSLSLNTEAFF
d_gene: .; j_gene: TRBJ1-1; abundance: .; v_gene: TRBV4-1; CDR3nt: TGCGCCAGCAGCCTGGAAGTCAGGATGAGGGCCACTGAAGCTTTCTTT; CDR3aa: CASSLEVRMRATEAFF
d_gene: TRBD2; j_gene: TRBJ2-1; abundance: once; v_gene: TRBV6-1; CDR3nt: TGTGCCAGCAGTGAAGTAAGACATAGCGGGAGGATCATTTACAATGAGCAGTTCTTC; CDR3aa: CASSEVRHSGRIIYNEQFF
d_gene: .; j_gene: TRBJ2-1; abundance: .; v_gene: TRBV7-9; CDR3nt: TGTGCCAGCAGCCCGAAGGAGGCGGGTCGGTCCGTTGAGCAGTTCTTC; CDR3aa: CASSPKEAGRSVEQFF
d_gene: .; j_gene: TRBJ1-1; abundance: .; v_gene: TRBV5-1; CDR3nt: TGCGCCAGCAGCTTGAGTGCGGGGGCGAGTACTGAAGCTTTCTTT; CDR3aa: CASSLSAGASTEAFF
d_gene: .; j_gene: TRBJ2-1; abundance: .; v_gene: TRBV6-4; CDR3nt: TGTGCCAGCAGTGACTCGAACCCGATCTCCTACAATGAGCAGTTCTTC; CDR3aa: CASSDSNPISYNEQFF
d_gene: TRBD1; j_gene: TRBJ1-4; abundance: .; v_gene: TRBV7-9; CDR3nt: TGTGCCAGCAGCTTATCCAGGGGGAACTCTAATGAAAAACTGTTTTTT; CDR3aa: CASSLSRGNSNEKLFF
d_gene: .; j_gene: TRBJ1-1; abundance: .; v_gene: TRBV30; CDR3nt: TGTGCCTGGAACGATGGGGGTGAAGCTTTCTTT; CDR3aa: CAWNDGGEAFF
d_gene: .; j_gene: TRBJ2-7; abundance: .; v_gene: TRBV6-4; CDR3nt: TGTGCCAGCATTTCAGGGGACGAGCAGTACTTC; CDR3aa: CASISGDEQYF
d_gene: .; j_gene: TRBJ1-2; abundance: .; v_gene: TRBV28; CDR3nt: TGTGCCAGCAGTTTATTGGGGGGAAGGCTTAGGTATGGCTACACCTTC; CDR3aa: CASSLLGGRLRYGYTF
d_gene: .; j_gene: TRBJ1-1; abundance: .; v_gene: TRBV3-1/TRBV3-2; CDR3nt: TGTGCCAGCAGCCCCTCGGGGGCTGAAGCTTTCTTT; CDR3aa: CASSPSGAEAFF
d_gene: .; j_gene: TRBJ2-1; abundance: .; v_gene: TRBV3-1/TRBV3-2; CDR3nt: TGTGCCAGCAGCCAAGTGATACGAGCCGAGGGGCAGTTCTTC; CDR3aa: CASSQVIRAEGQFF